Shown below are 20 T cell receptor beta chains from a single sample sequenced in a study of graft-versus-host responses after intestinal transplantation. Clones were read by immunoSEQ multiplex PCR, and TCRdb kept only the in-frame ones, dropping some. Of 20,000 to 25,000 clones listed, 85% to 95% were seen once; the top ten hold roughly 44%. Sequenced here: PBMCs, sampled about 260 days after intestinal transplant. The receptors originated from a human patient who received an intestinal transplant, so some T cells may come from the graft donor.

The gene calls are TRBV4-1 and TRBJ1-6; maybe TRBD1 (6 bases). Germline-derived CDR1 and CDR2 are MGHRA and YSYEKL. The CDR3 spans 15 residues. Deletions cut 7 bases from V and 7 bases from J, with 17 bases between. CDR3 DNA sequence: TGCGCCAGCAATCGGCGGCCAGGGGAAAATTCACCCCTCCACTTT. Protein: CASNRRPGENSPLHF.

The chain has TRBV2 and TRBJ2-5; no reliable D call. Looked up from germline, CDR1 is SNHLY and CDR2 is FYNNEI. The V and J ends lost 3 bases and 6 bases respectively, with 14 bases between them. The CDR3 has 14 residues. CDR3 protein: CASSDIEGEKTQYF. As DNA, the CDR3 is TGTGCCAGCAGTGATATAGAAGGTGAAAAGACCCAGTACTTC.

The chain uses TRBV18 and TRBJ2-1; D is tentatively TRBD1 or TRBD2 (5 bases each). CDR1 is KGHSH, CDR2 LQKENI, per germline. The CDR3 spans 20 residues. V was trimmed by 2 bases and J by 0 bases, leaving 23 bases between them. In DNA, the CDR3 is TGTGCCAGCTCACCAAATTCTGGGGGACCCCGTCTGAGCTCCTACAATGAGCAGTTCTTC. It yields the protein CASSPNSGGPRLSSYNEQFF.

This clone was recorded only once. The CDR3 bases are TGTGCTAGTGGTTTGGACAGCCAGAACACTGAAGCTTTCTTT. Its protein product is CASGLDSQNTEAFF. The chain combines TRBV12-5 with TRBJ1-1; D unclear. The CDR3 has 14 amino acids. Trimming cost V 1 base and J 1 base, with 7 bases left between them. Germline V gives CDR1 LGHNT, CDR2 FRNRAP.

V and J are TRBV6-5 and TRBJ2-3; D tentatively fits TRBD1 or TRBD2 (5 bases each). There are 15 residues in the CDR3. Trimming shortened V by 5 bases and J by 11 bases, and 23 bases separated the two germline ends. From germline, CDR1 is MNHEY and CDR2 SVGAGI. The CDR3 loop reads CASSPSEGLVDGQYF. The CDR3 coding sequence is TGTGCCAGCAGTCCTTCAGAGGGGTTAGTTGATGGGCAGTATTTT.

The J gene is TRBJ2-1, the V gene TRBV10-1; 10 nucleotides match TRBD2. The CDR3 runs to 14 residues. CDR1 and CDR2 from the germline V gene are WNHNN and SYGVQD (reference sequence). V lost 4 bases and J lost 7; bases outside the gene matches: 4. The CDR3 sequence: CASSVSSGSNEQFF. The CDR3 region has the DNA TGCGCCAGCAGTGTCTCTAGCGGGAGTAATGAGCAGTTCTTC.

The rearrangement links TRBV4-1 to TRBJ2-5; TRBD2 might be the D (5 bases). Germline V gene lookup returns CDR1 MGHRA and CDR2 YSYEKL. The CDR3 loop spans 16 amino acids. Trimming shortened V by 5 bases and J by 4 bases, and 20 bases separated the two germline ends. Written as DNA, the CDR3 is TGCGCCAGCAGCTACCCGGGAATCCGGACGATAGAGACCCAGTACTTC. As protein: CASSYPGIRTIETQYF.

The chain carries TRBV14 and TRBJ2-7; 10 positions agree with TRBD1. J gave up 5 bases and V 1 base, and 8 bases lay outside the gene matches. Germline values: CDR1 SGHDN, CDR2 FVKESK. CDR3 length: 16 residues. CDR3 sequence: CASSQGRWTGGNEQYF. The CDR3 DNA reads as TGTGCCAGCAGCCAAGGGCGTTGGACAGGGGGAAACGAGCAGTACTTC.

The chain links TRBV18 to TRBJ1-3, with 8 bases that match TRBD1. J gave up 0 bases and V 3 bases, and 4 bases lay outside the gene matches. CDR3 length equals 16 residues. Germline loops: CDR1 KGHSH, CDR2 LQKENI. The CDR3 protein is CASSPGQANSGNTIYF. The CDR3 region has the DNA TGTGCCAGCTCACCGGGACAGGCGAACTCTGGAAACACCATATATTTT. Supplemented by reference TRBV18 and TRBJ1-3, the full variable domain reads NAGVMQNPRHLVRRRGQEARLRCSPMKGHSHVYWYRQLPEEGLKFMVYLQKENIIDESGMPKERFSAEFPKEGPSILRIQQVVRGDSAAYFCASSPGQANSGNTIYFGEGSWLTVV.

The genes are TRBV6-6 and TRBJ2-4, with TRBD1 matching 8 bases. The CDR3 covers 15 residues. CDR1 and CDR2 from the germline V gene are MNHNY and SVGAGI (reference sequence). After removal of 7 bases from V and 2 bases from J, the junction contained 7 bases not matched to a gene. The CDR3 nucleotides read TGTGCCAGCAACGGACAGGGCGGAACCAAAAACATTCAGTACTTC. Residues: CASNGQGGTKNIQYF.

The chain carries TRBV6-6 and TRBJ1-4; no reliable D call. Between the trimmed V and J ends, which lost 7 bases and 0 bases, there was a span of 15 bases. Germline V gene data show CDR1 as MNHNY and CDR2 as SVGAGI (reference sequence). This CDR3 is 16 amino acids long. CDR3: CASIDKRSATNEKLFF. CDR3 nucleotides: TGTGCCAGCATCGACAAGCGTTCCGCAACTAATGAAAAACTGTTTTTT.

Note on this clone: The same CDR3 is also encoded by other DNA sequences in this sample. The chain is built from TRBV6-4 and TRBJ2-5; D gene uncertain. CDR3 length: 10 amino acids. Germline lookup yields CDR1 MRHNA and CDR2 SNTAGT. V was cut by 10 bases and J by 2 bases, with 5 bases left in between. The CDR3 nucleotides are TGTGCCACTCGGCAAGAGACCCAGTACTTC. Protein product: CATRQETQYF.

This sequence joins TRBV13 and TRBJ2-7; 12 bases line up with TRBD1. This CDR3 is 15 amino acids long. The V gene end was trimmed by 4 bases and the J gene end by 6 bases; junction bases not matched to a gene: 7. CDR1 and CDR2 from the germline V gene are PRHDT and FYEKMQ (reference sequence). This chain's CDR3 is CASSSTGTGGLEQYF. The CDR3, as DNA: TGTGCCAGCAGCTCAACCGGGACAGGGGGCCTCGAGCAGTACTTC.

This chain links TRBV5-4 with TRBJ2-7; D ambiguous. CDR3 length equals 11 residues. The germline V and J ends were trimmed by 4 bases and 8 bases, with 10 bases remaining between them. In germline, CDR1 is SGHNT, CDR2 YYREEE (reference sequence). The CDR3 coding sequence is TGTGCCAGCAGCACCGGTTCTCAGCAGTACTTC. Amino acids: CASSTGSQQYF.

This rearrangement joins TRBV5-1 to TRBJ1-2; the match to TRBD1 covers 7 bases. V gave up 3 bases and J gave up 5 bases; unmatched junction bases: 7. Per germline, CDR1 SGHRS and CDR2 YFSETQ. The CDR3 runs to 14 residues. The CDR3 spells CASSSSGTEYGYTF. Written as DNA, the CDR3 is TGCGCCAGCAGCTCCTCCGGGACAGAGTATGGCTACACCTTC.

The chain carries TRBV6-5 and TRBJ2-7; 8 bases are shared with TRBD1. Germline CDR1 is MNHEY and CDR2 is SVGAGI. The CDR3 is 14 residues long. The V and J ends lost 7 bases and 4 bases, in that order; junction bases with no gene match: 9. The CDR3 protein is CASIYPTGVYEQYF. The CDR3 DNA reads as TGTGCCAGCATCTACCCGACAGGGGTATACGAGCAGTACTTC.

In this sample, this clone turned up once. The gene calls are TRBV10-3 and TRBJ1-2; 9 bases are shared with TRBD1. Germline V gives CDR1 ENHRY, CDR2 SYGVKD. V was pared by 2 bases and J by 3 bases, with 7 bases of the junction left unmatched. CDR3 length: 16 amino acids. The CDR3 reads CAISEVRDRAYYGYTF. As DNA, the CDR3 is TGTGCCATCAGTGAGGTTAGGGACAGGGCTTACTATGGCTACACCTTC.

J is TRBJ2-1 and V is TRBV4-1, with 9 bases lining up with TRBD1. The trim removed 0 bases at V and 0 bases at J, leaving 6 bases unmatched. This CDR3 has 18 amino acids. Germline V CDR1 and CDR2: MGHRA, YSYEKL. The CDR3 coding sequence is TGCGCCAGCAGCCAAGAACAGGGGGCTTGGAGCTCCTACAATGAGCAGTTCTTC. Translation: CASSQEQGAWSSYNEQFF.

V is TRBV4-1 and J is TRBJ1-2, with D perhaps TRBD1 (6 bases). Per the germline V gene, CDR1 is MGHRA and CDR2 is YSYEKL. Deletions cut 3 bases from V and 7 bases from J, with 18 bases between. There are 15 residues in the CDR3. The CDR3 sequence: CASSHRRQAEGGYTF. Written as DNA, the CDR3 is TGCGCCAGCAGCCACCGAAGACAGGCGGAGGGTGGCTACACCTTC.

The rearrangement uses TRBV14 and TRBJ2-1, with 8 bases fitting TRBD1. The CDR3 is 17 amino acids. After removal of 1 base from V and 0 bases from J, the junction contained 5 bases not matched to a gene. The germline gives CDR1 SGHDN, CDR2 FVKESK. CDR3 nucleotides: TGTGCCAGCAGCCAAGTTCACAGGGGGTTCTCCTACAATGAGCAGTTCTTC. Protein sequence: CASSQVHRGFSYNEQFF.